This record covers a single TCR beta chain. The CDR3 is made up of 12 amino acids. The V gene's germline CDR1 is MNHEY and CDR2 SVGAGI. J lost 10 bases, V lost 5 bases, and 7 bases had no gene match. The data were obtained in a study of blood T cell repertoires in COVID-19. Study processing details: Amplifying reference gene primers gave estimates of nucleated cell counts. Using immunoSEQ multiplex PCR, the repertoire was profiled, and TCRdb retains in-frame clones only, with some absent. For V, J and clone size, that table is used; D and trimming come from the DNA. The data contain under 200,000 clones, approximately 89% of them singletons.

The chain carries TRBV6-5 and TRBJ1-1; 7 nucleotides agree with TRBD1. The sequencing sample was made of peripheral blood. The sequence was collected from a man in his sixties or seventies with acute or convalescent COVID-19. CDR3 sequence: CASSQLAGGAFF. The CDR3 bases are TGTGCCAGCAGTCAACTTGCAGGGGGAGCTTTCTTT.